The 4 T cell receptor beta chains below come from one sample, sequenced in a study of beta chain features in type 1 diabetes. TCRB transcripts that were expressed got sequenced, as all of the isolated RNA had been reverse transcribed. Repertoires were generated with immunoSEQ multiplex PCR, while TCRdb's copy carries only in-frame clones and drops some. This sample has 310,000 or so clones, with around 7.6% found just once. The material sequenced was central memory CD4+ T cells from blood. All receptors come from a woman under 30 in good health.

This clone was seen more than once but under ten times. J is TRBJ1-2 and V is TRBV11-2; D is uncertain. Trimming removed 5 bases at V and 3 bases at J, with 22 bases between. CDR1 SGHAT and CDR2 FQNNGV come from the germline V gene. This CDR3 comprises 17 residues. The CDR3 DNA sequence: TGTGCCAGCAGCCCCCGAATGGTAGGCGGAAGACACTATGGCTACACCTTC. Translation gives CASSPRMVGGRHYGYTF. Variable domain in full (rest from reference TRBV11-2 and TRBJ1-2): EAGVAQSPRYKIIEKRQSVAFWCNPISGHATLYWYQQILGQGPKLLIQFQNNGVVDDSQLPKDRFSAERLKGVDSTLKIQPAKLEDSAVYLCASSPRMVGGRHYGYTFGSGTRLTVV.

Only a few counts were recorded for this clone. V gene TRBV28 combines with J gene TRBJ2-4; 8 bases align to TRBD2. J gave up 6 bases and V 6 bases, and 7 bases lay outside the gene matches. The length of the CDR3 is 14 residues. Germline CDR1 and CDR2: MDHEN and SYDVKM. CDR3 loop: CASSRAGVGNIQYF. The CDR3 region has the DNA TGTGCCAGCAGCCGAGCGGGAGTCGGAAACATTCAGTACTTC.

This clone was picked up a small number of times. The chain couples TRBV2 to TRBJ2-3; D is unclear. Germline CDR1 reads SNHLY; CDR2 reads FYNNEI. Trimming cost V 5 bases and J 4 bases, with 13 bases left between them. The CDR3 spans 14 residues. The CDR3 bases are TGTGCCAGCAGTCAAATCCTTCCACCAGATACGCAGTATTTT. Translated, it gives CASSQILPPDTQYF.

This chain joins TRBV9 and TRBJ2-3; no clear D gene. CDR1 and CDR2 (germline): SGDLS, YYNGEE. This CDR3 has 14 amino acids. Trimming took off 4 bases at V and 4 bases at J, with 13 bases between the two ends. Here the CDR3 DNA reads TGTGCCAGCAGCCCCGACCCAATAGCAGATACGCAGTATTTT. Its translation is CASSPDPIADTQYF.